One and the same sample provided the 7 T cell receptor beta chains below, sequenced in a study of post-analysis software for immune sequencing data. cDNA libraries of TCR beta carried unique molecular identifiers. From the PCR reads, TCRdb called clonotypes with MiXCR, one entry per CDR3 protein. The table lists hundreds of thousands of distinct CDR3 sequences, about 32% of them singletons. No antigen has been identified for these receptors. Study results and caveats: Relative to controls, patients had 4 or 5 TRBV segments at higher frequency, with TRBV5-6, TRBV5-1 and TRBV20-1 among these.

Specimen: blood. Receptors were obtained from a girl aged 5-17 years with multiple sclerosis.

The rearrangement uses TRBV29-1 and TRBJ1-5; possibly TRBD1 for D (6 bases). Trimming cost V 6 bases and J 0 bases, with 9 bases left between them. The germline V gene has CDR1 SQVTM and CDR2 ANQGSEA. The CDR3 spans 13 residues. CDR3 amino acids: CSVGDISNQPQHF. For the CDR3, the DNA is TGCAGCGTGGGGGACATTAGCAATCAGCCCCAGCATTTT.

This clonotype turned up a few times. The chain uses TRBV9 and TRBJ1-1; D perhaps matches TRBD1 (5 bases). The CDR3 consists of 13 residues. Per the germline V gene, CDR1 is SGDLS and CDR2 is YYNGEE. The ends were cut back, 3 bases at V and 8 bases at J, with 14 bases in the middle. CDR3 in DNA: TGTGCCAGCAGCGGGAGCGGAGGGGCCGAAGCTTTCTTT. Encoded protein: CASSGSGGAEAFF.

V is TRBV20-1 and J is TRBJ1-2; the D is unclear. This CDR3 contains 12 residues. Germline values: CDR1 DFQATT, CDR2 SNEGSKA (reference sequence). The germline V and J ends were trimmed by 5 bases and 0 bases, with 7 bases remaining between them. The CDR3 sequence: CSAHDTNYGYTF. DNA of the CDR3: TGCAGTGCTCACGACACTAACTATGGCTACACCTTC.

This clonotype turned up a few times. The CDR3 region is CASSTYYPPRARGPQGYGYTF. The CDR3, as DNA: TGTGCCAGCAGCACATACTACCCGCCCAGGGCAAGAGGACCCCAGGGATATGGCTACACCTTC. This chain connects TRBV6-1 to TRBJ1-2; D perhaps matches TRBD1 (5 bases). The germline gives CDR1 MNHNS, CDR2 SASEGT. Trimming removed 6 bases from V and 5 bases from J, with 37 bases in between. The CDR3 covers 21 residues.

This clonotype was detected a few times. The chain links TRBV24-1 to TRBJ1-2; D remains ambiguous. The germline V and J ends were trimmed by 4 bases and 8 bases, with 16 bases remaining between them. CDR1 is KGHDR, CDR2 SFDVKD, per germline. The CDR3 length is 14 residues. For the CDR3, the DNA is TGTGCCACCAGTGACCCAGTCCGATCCAGAGGCTACACCTTC. It codes for CATSDPVRSRGYTF.

This clonotype was counted only a few times. At one end, the junction sequence differs from germline, possibly due to a read error. The J gene is TRBJ2-3, the V gene TRBV20-1; 10 bases align to TRBD2. The length of the CDR3 is 17 residues. CDR1 and CDR2 from the germline V gene are DFQATT and SNEGSKA (reference sequence). CDR3 DNA sequence: TGCAGTGCTGGAGACTTGAAGCTAGCGGGAGTTTCAGATACGCAGTATTTT. Its translation: CSAGDLKLAGVSDTQYF.

The chain has TRBV20-1 and TRBJ1-5; D might be TRBD1 (5 bases). In germline, CDR1 is DFQATT, CDR2 SNEGSKA (reference sequence). The CDR3 is made up of 14 amino acids. V lost 4 bases and J lost 6, with 16 bases in between. CDR3 bases: TGCAGTGCTACGGGACGCGGAGGGTTTCAGCCCCAGCATTTT. It translates to CSATGRGGFQPQHF.